The 24 T cell receptor beta chains given below trace back to one sample, sequenced in a study of OX40 agonist ivuxolimab in advanced cancers. Profiled with immunoSEQ multiplex PCR; TCRdb holds only in-frame clones, not every one. The sample consists of 20,000 to 25,000 clones, more than 80% of them appearing once. The sample in question was CD4+ or CD8+ T cells sorted from blood, obtained in a trial of the OX40 agonist ivuxolimab. These receptors originate from an adult with an advanced solid tumor such as melanoma, head and neck, liver or kidney cancer.

This sequence joins TRBV5-1 and TRBJ2-7; 7 bases map to TRBD1. This CDR3 has 15 amino acids. CDR1 and CDR2 (germline): SGHRS, YFSETQ. V shed 0 bases, J shed 4 bases, and the junction held 7 bases outside the gene matches. The CDR3: CASSLVPGGEYEQYF. DNA for the CDR3: TGCGCCAGCAGCTTGGTCCCAGGGGGAGAGTACGAGCAGTACTTC.

The chain joins TRBV15 to TRBJ1-2; 8 positions agree with TRBD1. The germline V gene has CDR1 LNHNV and CDR2 YYDKDF (reference sequence). Germline trimming cut 5 bases from V and 3 bases from J; bases unmatched to any gene: 11. This CDR3 spans 16 amino acids. The CDR3 reads CATSEEAGGTYYGYTF. The DNA for the CDR3 is TGTGCCACCAGCGAAGAGGCAGGGGGCACTTACTATGGCTACACCTTC.

V usage is TRBV5-6 and J usage is TRBJ1-2; D is unclear. Per germline, CDR1 SGHDT and CDR2 YYEEEE. V was clipped by 5 bases and J by 4 bases, with 18 bases between them. The CDR3 sequence is 15 residues long. For the CDR3, the DNA is TGTGCCAGCAGTTCCGCTTTGGGGTGGACCTATGGCTACACCTTC. It encodes CASSSALGWTYGYTF.

This chain connects TRBV7-9 to TRBJ2-7, with D perhaps matching TRBD1 or TRBD2 (7 bases each). Between the trimmed V and J ends, which lost 4 bases and 4 bases, there was a span of 17 bases. CDR1 SEHNR and CDR2 FQNEAQ come from the germline V gene (reference sequence). The CDR3 has 15 amino acids. In DNA, the CDR3 is TGTGCCAGCAGCTCAGGGGGGCGGGAGAGGTACGAGCAGTACTTC. This translates into CASSSGGRERYEQYF.

This clone appeared once. The chain employs TRBV27 and TRBJ2-7, with a weak D call TRBD1 (5 bases). The CDR3 totals 13 residues. The germline V and J ends were trimmed by 6 bases and 3 bases, with 12 bases remaining between them. Germline V gives CDR1 MNHEY, CDR2 SMNVEV (reference sequence). In DNA form, the CDR3 reads TGTGCCAGCAGCCTTGACAGCAACTACGAGCAGTACTTC. Its translation is CASSLDSNYEQYF.

This chain links TRBV6-5 with TRBJ2-7, with 7 bases aligning to TRBD1. This CDR3 is built from 13 residues. After removal of 6 bases from V and 6 bases from J, the junction contained 8 bases not matched to a gene. Germline V gene lookup returns CDR1 MNHEY and CDR2 SVGAGI. The CDR3 spells CASSPTGQSEQYF. DNA of the CDR3: TGTGCCAGCAGCCCGACAGGGCAGTCCGAGCAGTACTTC.

The genes are TRBV7-9 and TRBJ1-1; unclear D gene. Germline CDR1 SEHNR, CDR2 FQNEAQ (reference sequence). The CDR3 contains 14 residues. Deletions cut 4 bases from V and 1 base from J, with 10 bases between. The CDR3, as DNA: TGTGCCAGCAGCTACCCAGCCGAGAACACTGAAGCTTTCTTT. It translates to CASSYPAENTEAFF.

V is TRBV7-9 and J is TRBJ2-3; D not certain. The CDR3 loop spans 15 amino acids. Germline V gene sequence: CDR1 SEHNR, CDR2 FQNEAQ (reference sequence). The V gene lost 1 base and the J gene lost 3 bases, with 11 bases spanning the gap. The CDR3 nucleotides read TGTGCCAGCAGCTTAGGGGCGGAGAGGACAGATACGCAGTATTTT. It specifies CASSLGAERTDTQYF.

This clone showed up just a few times. The rearrangement joins TRBV5-8 to TRBJ1-5, with unresolved D. The length of the CDR3 is 12 residues. V shed 7 bases and J shed 3 bases, with 8 bases lying between them. Germline CDR1 SGHTS, CDR2 YDEGEE. The CDR3 region is CASGLVNQPQHF. CDR3 DNA sequence: TGTGCCAGCGGATTAGTCAATCAGCCCCAGCATTTT.

The V and J genes are TRBV27 and TRBJ1-1; 9 positions agree with TRBD1. This CDR3 has 16 residues. J lost 0 bases, V lost 4 bases, and 6 bases had no gene match. CDR1 and CDR2 (germline): MNHEY, SMNVEV (reference sequence). As DNA, the CDR3 is TGTGCCAGCAGTTCCGGGACAGGGAGGGTGAACACTGAAGCTTTCTTT. Its translation is CASSSGTGRVNTEAFF.

Here the CDR3 DNA reads TGTGCCAGCAGTTACGGCGGGGGGGTTTACAATGAGCAGTTCTTC. Translated, it gives CASSYGGGVYNEQFF. The chain is built from TRBV6-6 and TRBJ2-1, with 9 bases matching TRBD2. This CDR3 has 15 amino acids. The germline V gene has CDR1 MNHNY and CDR2 SVGAGI (reference sequence). The junction had 3 bases not matched to a gene; V was cut back by 2 bases and J by 4 bases.

The J gene is TRBJ2-7, the V gene TRBV11-2; tentatively, D is TRBD1 or TRBD2 (5 bases each). CDR3 length equals 15 residues. Trimming cost V 1 base and J 5 bases, with 15 bases left between them. Germline CDR1 is SGHAT and CDR2 is FQNNGV. The CDR3 here is CASSLGDRYVDEQYF. DNA of the CDR3: TGTGCCAGCAGCTTAGGGGACCGCTACGTGGACGAGCAGTACTTC.

This sequence joins TRBV6-1 and TRBJ1-6, with a tentative D call TRBD1 (5 bases). The V gene lost 8 bases and the J gene lost 8 bases, with 16 bases spanning the gap. This CDR3 spans 14 amino acids. The germline gives CDR1 MNHNS, CDR2 SASEGT. CDR3: CASVLQVAHSPLHF. As DNA, the CDR3 is TGTGCCAGCGTACTACAGGTAGCCCATTCACCCCTCCACTTT.

This sequence joins TRBV28 and TRBJ1-5; D possibly corresponds to TRBD1 (6 bases). Per germline, CDR1 MDHEN and CDR2 SYDVKM. This CDR3 comprises 12 residues. V lost 6 bases and J 6 bases, leaving 9 bases between the germline ends. The CDR3 region has the DNA TGTGCCAGCAGGCAGGGGTTTCAGCCCCAGCATTTT. Its translation: CASRQGFQPQHF.

V is TRBV19 and J is TRBJ2-7, with D perhaps TRBD1 (5 bases). In germline, CDR1 is LNHDA, CDR2 SQIVND (reference sequence). This CDR3 is 11 amino acids long. V gave up 8 bases and J gave up 4 bases, with 9 bases separating them. CDR3 in DNA: TGTGCCAGTGGGGCTTGGTACGAGCAGTACTTC. Its translation: CASGAWYEQYF.

In the case of this clone: This sample includes further DNA sequences coding for the same CDR3. The V call is TRBV19, the J call TRBJ2-5; perhaps D is TRBD1 or TRBD2 (5 bases each). CDR3 length: 12 amino acids. Germline V gene data show CDR1 as LNHDA and CDR2 as SQIVND (reference sequence). V was trimmed by 11 bases and J by 5 bases, leaving 15 bases between them. The chain's CDR3 is CASGPWGETQYF. The CDR3 nucleotides are TGTGCCTCGGGACCATGGGGTGAGACCCAGTACTTC.

This chain connects TRBV13 to TRBJ2-1; D unclear. The CDR3 runs 11 residues. The germline V and J ends were trimmed by 3 bases and 8 bases, with 5 bases remaining between them. CDR1 PRHDT and CDR2 FYEKMQ come from the germline V gene (reference sequence). CDR3 loop: CASSFSDEQFF. The DNA for the CDR3 is TGTGCCAGCAGCTTTTCAGATGAGCAGTTCTTC.

The chain has TRBV28 and TRBJ2-1; 8 bases line up with TRBD1. V lost 8 bases to trimming and J lost 8 bases; unmatched junction nucleotides: 11. The CDR3 is 14 residues long. Looked up from germline, CDR1 is MDHEN and CDR2 is SYDVKM. The CDR3 nucleotides read TGTGCCAGCTATACGAGGGCAGGGGGCGATGAGCAGTTCTTC. This encodes CASYTRAGGDEQFF.

This chain connects TRBV9 to TRBJ2-1, with 10 bases matching TRBD2. The germline gives CDR1 SGDLS, CDR2 YYNGEE. This CDR3 comprises 16 residues. V lost 0 bases to trimming and J lost 4 bases; unmatched junction nucleotides: 4. The DNA of the CDR3 is TGTGCCAGCAGCGTAGTTGGGACTAGCGCGTACAATGAGCAGTTCTTC. Translated, it gives CASSVVGTSAYNEQFF.

The chain is built from TRBV28 and TRBJ1-4, with 7 bases aligning to TRBD1. CDR3 length: 14 amino acids. The junction had 6 bases not matched to a gene; V was cut back by 4 bases and J by 7 bases. Germline lookup yields CDR1 MDHEN and CDR2 SYDVKM. This chain's CDR3 is CASSSQGGGEKLFF. The DNA for the CDR3 is TGTGCCAGCAGTTCCCAGGGGGGTGGTGAAAAACTGTTTTTT.

Within the sample, this clone is medium-sized (0.01 to 0.1%). The chain uses TRBV27 and TRBJ1-1; D is possibly TRBD1 (5 bases). This CDR3 has 14 amino acids. V was clipped by 5 bases and J by 2 bases, with 12 bases between them. The germline CDR1 and CDR2 sequences are MNHEY and SMNVEV (reference sequence). The CDR3 nucleotides are TGTGCCAGCAGTCCTACAGGAGGAAACACTGAAGCTTTCTTT. Its protein product is CASSPTGGNTEAFF.

The CDR3 DNA sequence: TGCGCCAGCAGCTTCGGAGGGGGCGGAGAGACCCAGTACTTC. The encoded protein is CASSFGGGGETQYF. The rearrangement links TRBV5-1 to TRBJ2-5, with D possibly being TRBD1 (7 bases). Looked up from germline, CDR1 is SGHRS and CDR2 is YFSETQ. V gave up 2 bases and J gave up 4 bases, with 12 bases separating them. The CDR3 spans 14 residues.

This clone was counted a few times. The chain couples TRBV19 to TRBJ1-5; D remains unclear. Per germline, CDR1 LNHDA and CDR2 SQIVND (reference sequence). V lost 5 bases and J lost 5, with 7 bases in between. The CDR3 spans 12 residues. The CDR3 region is CASSQGYQPQHF. CDR3 sequence (DNA): TGTGCCAGTAGTCAAGGGTATCAGCCCCAGCATTTT. Full variable domain (remainder filled in from reference TRBV19 and TRBJ1-5): DGGITQSPKYLFRKEGQNVTLSCEQNLNHDAMYWYRQDPGQGLRLIYYSQIVNDFQKGDIAEGYSVSREKKESFPLTVTSAQKNPTAFYLCASSQGYQPQHFGDGTRLSIL.

This clone was seen a single time. The genes are TRBV18 and TRBJ1-3; the D gene is possibly TRBD1 (6 bases). Between the trimmed V and J ends, which lost 2 bases and 0 bases, there was a span of 14 bases. The CDR3 extends over 17 amino acids. CDR1 is KGHSH, CDR2 LQKENI, per germline. The CDR3 sequence is CASSPTGTQDSGNTIYF. In nucleotides, the CDR3 is TGTGCCAGCTCACCAACCGGGACACAGGACTCTGGAAACACCATATATTTT.